This T cell receptor (beta chain) was identified in a study of CD8+ T cells in alopecia areata. General study points: Alphabeta T cells residing in normal skin are also sequenced in scalp samples. Lesional tissue from the scalp (especially in alopecia totalis/universalis) showed higher clonality than normal scalp.

V was pared by 5 bases and J by 8 bases, with 4 bases of the junction left unmatched. The CDR3 extends over 13 amino acids. Germline CDR1 and CDR2: MNHNY and SVGAGI (reference sequence). Only a few counts were recorded for this clone. The target antigen is unknown. PBMCs provided sorted CD4+ and CD8+ T cells. Once RNA had been extracted, it was reverse transcribed into cDNA to act as the sequencing template. Sequencing used immunoSEQ multiplex PCR; TCRdb keeps in-frame clones, though not all of them. The sample yields more than 90,000 clones, roughly two thirds seen once. This TCR derives from a human donor in good health. Sequenced sample: CD4+ T cells sorted from blood. The J gene is TRBJ2-3, the V gene TRBV6-6, with 10 bases identical to TRBD1. The CDR3 coding sequence is TGTGCCAGCAGTGGGACAGGGGTCGCTACGCAGTATTTT. Its protein product is CASSGTGVATQYF.